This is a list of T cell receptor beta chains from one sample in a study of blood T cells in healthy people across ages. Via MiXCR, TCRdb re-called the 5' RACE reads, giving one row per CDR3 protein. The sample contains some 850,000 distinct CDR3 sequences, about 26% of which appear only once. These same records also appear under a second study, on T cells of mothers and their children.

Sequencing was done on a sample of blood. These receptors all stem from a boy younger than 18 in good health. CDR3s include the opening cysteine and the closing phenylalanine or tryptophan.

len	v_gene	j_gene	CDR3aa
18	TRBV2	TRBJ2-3	CASTEQVPETGAADTQYF
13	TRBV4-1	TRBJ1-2	CASSQHVNYGYTF
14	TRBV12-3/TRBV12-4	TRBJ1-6	CASSFLGINSPLHF
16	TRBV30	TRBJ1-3	CAWNPVGGPSGNTIYF
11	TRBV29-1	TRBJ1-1	CSVEDTPEAFF
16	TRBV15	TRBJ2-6	CATSRAWGAGANVLTF
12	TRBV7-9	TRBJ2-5	CASRDLRETQYF
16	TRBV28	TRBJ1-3	CASSPRGSYSGNTIYF
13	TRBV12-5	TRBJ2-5	CASGPGGKETQYF
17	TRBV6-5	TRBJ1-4	CASSYNKVFATNEKLFF
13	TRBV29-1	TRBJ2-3	CSARPGGGDTQYF
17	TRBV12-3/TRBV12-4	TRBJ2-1	CASSDDGLAGPYNEQFF
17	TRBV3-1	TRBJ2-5	CASSPGTSGGEGETQYF
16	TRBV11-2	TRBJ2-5	CASSPTSGGSKETQYF